Following are 20 T cell receptor beta chains from one sample sequenced in a study of blood T cell repertoires in COVID-19. Some clones are missing from TCRdb's copy, which holds only in-frame ones; the method was immunoSEQ multiplex PCR. The sample contains 65,000 to 85,000 clones, approximately 89% of which appear only once. The sequencing sample was made of peripheral blood. The receptor source for this set is a human donor in a cohort sampled during active COVID-19.

The rearrangement joins TRBV7-9 to TRBJ1-4; tentative D call: TRBD1 (6 bases). In germline, CDR1 is SEHNR, CDR2 FQNEAQ (reference sequence). The CDR3 spans 15 residues. Trimming shortened V by 4 bases and J by 7 bases, and 16 bases separated the two germline ends. CDR3 loop: CASSSGTLGGEKLFF. The CDR3 DNA reads as TGTGCCAGCAGCTCCGGGACACTGGGCGGTGAAAAACTGTTTTTT.

This clone was seen only once. The chain links TRBV19 to TRBJ1-1, with D maybe TRBD1 (6 bases). Germline CDR1 and CDR2: LNHDA and SQIVND (reference sequence). CDR3 size: 15 residues. The V and J ends lost 4 bases and 4 bases respectively, with 16 bases between them. The CDR3: CASSTNYRVGTEAFF. CDR3 in DNA: TGTGCCAGTAGTACCAATTACAGGGTGGGCACTGAAGCTTTCTTT.

V gene TRBV7-2 combines with J gene TRBJ2-3; 9 nucleotides align to TRBD2. This CDR3 is 16 amino acids long. The V and J ends lost 4 bases and 5 bases, in that order; junction bases with no gene match: 10. The V gene's germline CDR1 is SGHTA and CDR2 FQGNSA. As DNA, the CDR3 is TGTGCCAGCAGCTCCCGAGCGGGGGGAGAGGTAGATACGCAGTATTTT. It encodes CASSSRAGGEVDTQYF.

This sequence joins TRBV2 and TRBJ1-1, with D maybe TRBD1 (5 bases). This CDR3 has 12 residues. CDR1 and CDR2 (germline): SNHLY, FYNNEI. Trimming shortened V by 6 bases and J by 5 bases, and 10 bases separated the two germline ends. The CDR3 sequence: CASSLYRTEAFF. CDR3 coding DNA: TGTGCCAGCAGCCTTTACAGGACTGAAGCTTTCTTT.

This chain connects TRBV10-3 to TRBJ1-1; TRBD1 might be the D (5 bases). Germline V lookup: CDR1 ENHRY, CDR2 SYGVKD. The ends were cut back, 3 bases at V and 1 base at J, with 9 bases in the middle. CDR3 size: 14 residues. This CDR3 reads CAISDKTENTEAFF. The CDR3 bases are TGTGCCATCAGTGATAAGACAGAGAACACTGAAGCTTTCTTT.

The genes are TRBV7-9 and TRBJ2-2; D possibly corresponds to TRBD1 (5 bases). Germline V gene data show CDR1 as SEHNR and CDR2 as FQNEAQ (reference sequence). V was clipped by 1 base and J by 6 bases, with 15 bases between them. This CDR3 contains 16 residues. The CDR3 DNA reads as TGTGCCAGCAGCTTAGGGGGCCGCCAAAGGGCCGGGGAGCTGTTTTTT. It codes for CASSLGGRQRAGELFF.

The chain links TRBV6-6 to TRBJ2-3; the D is unclear. The germline V gene has CDR1 MNHNY and CDR2 SVGAGI (reference sequence). This CDR3 region has 12 residues. Trimming pared 2 bases from V and 11 bases from J, leaving 11 bases between. The CDR3 region has the DNA TGTGCCAGCAGTTACAGTAGTGAAAGGCAGTATTTT. Its protein is CASSYSSERQYF.

The gene calls are TRBV5-3 and TRBJ1-6, with 7 bases aligning to TRBD1. TRBV5-3 is an ORF for which the function is uncertain. V lost 4 bases and J lost 9; bases outside the gene matches: 7. The CDR3 is 14 amino acids. CDR3 sequence: CARSNDRVRSPLHF. In nucleotides, the CDR3 is TGTGCCAGAAGCAACGACAGGGTTCGTTCACCCCTCCACTTT.

The chain has TRBV7-2 and TRBJ2-7, with a weak D call TRBD2 (5 bases). The CDR3 is made up of 14 amino acids. Trimming left V 1 base short and J 3 bases short, with 10 bases between. Germline CDR1 is SGHTA and CDR2 is FQGNSA. The CDR3 DNA sequence: TGTGCCAGCAGCTTAGTCTTAGCGAACTACGAGCAGTACTTC. This sequence encodes CASSLVLANYEQYF.

J is TRBJ1-1 and V is TRBV30; D uncertain. Germline CDR1 and CDR2: GTSNPN and SVGIG (reference sequence). V shed 2 bases and J shed 5 bases, with 18 bases lying between them. The CDR3 loop spans 15 amino acids. DNA of the CDR3: TGTGCCTGGAGTCCCGGGGAGGGAGGATGGACTGAAGCTTTCTTT. As protein: CAWSPGEGGWTEAFF.

This clone is a singleton in its sample. The chain carries TRBV7-8 and TRBJ2-3; 7 bases line up with TRBD2. The CDR3 has 16 residues. With V trimmed by 0 bases and J by 2 bases, 5 bases remained unmatched. Germline values: CDR1 SGHVS, CDR2 FQNEAQ. CDR3: CASSLATGTTTDTQYF. Written as DNA, the CDR3 is TGTGCCAGCAGCTTAGCTACCGGGACTACCACAGATACGCAGTATTTT.

This sequence joins TRBV4-3 and TRBJ1-1; 9 nucleotides align to TRBD1. The CDR3 runs 20 residues. Trimming took 2 bases from V and 1 from J; bases not matched to a gene: 17. Germline assignment: CDR1 LGHNA and CDR2 YSLEER. CDR3 bases: TGCGCCAGCAGCCAAAACCCCGGTAGGGACAGGGTTTCTCGGAACACTGAAGCTTTCTTT. This translates into CASSQNPGRDRVSRNTEAFF.

The gene calls are TRBV11-1 and TRBJ1-1; TRBD1 matches at 7 bases. This CDR3 has 14 amino acids. V was pared by 6 bases and J by 6 bases, with 10 bases of the junction left unmatched. Germline values: CDR1 SGHAT, CDR2 FQDESV (reference sequence). CDR3 sequence: CASSTDRVRAEAFF. The CDR3 nucleotides are TGTGCCAGCAGTACAGACAGGGTTCGCGCTGAAGCTTTCTTT.

The rearrangement joins TRBV7-9 to TRBJ1-5; D is perhaps TRBD1 (5 bases). CDR3 length: 14 amino acids. The V gene lost 5 bases and the J gene lost 3 bases, with 11 bases spanning the gap. From germline, CDR1 is SEHNR and CDR2 FQNEAQ (reference sequence). CDR3 residues: CASSHGQDNQPQHF. As DNA, the CDR3 is TGTGCCAGCAGCCATGGACAAGACAATCAGCCCCAGCATTTT.

The V call is TRBV9, the J call TRBJ2-1, with D perhaps matching TRBD2 (7 bases). V lost 5 bases, J lost 9 bases, and 12 bases lay in between. The CDR3 is 12 residues long. The germline gives CDR1 SGDLS, CDR2 YYNGEE. CDR3 DNA: TGTGCCAGCAGGCGCGGGGGCGGTGAGCAGTTCTTC. Translating it yields CASRRGGGEQFF.

The chain recombines TRBV5-4 with TRBJ2-7; D may be TRBD1 (6 bases). V was cut by 3 bases and J by 2 bases, with 15 bases left in between. The CDR3 spans 15 residues. Per the germline V gene, CDR1 is SGHNT and CDR2 is YYREEE (reference sequence). The CDR3 region has the DNA TGTGCCAGCAGCTCCTCCGCCGGGACAACCTACGAGCAGTACTTC. As protein: CASSSSAGTTYEQYF.

The genes are TRBV12-5 and TRBJ2-3; D perhaps matches TRBD2 (5 bases). The CDR3 is 15 residues long. Germline lookup yields CDR1 LGHNT and CDR2 FRNRAP. Trimming removed 6 bases at V and 2 bases at J, with 15 bases between. CDR3 protein: CASGLTGYSTDTQYF. The CDR3 bases are TGTGCTAGTGGACTCACGGGATACTCCACAGATACGCAGTATTTT.

The rearrangement links TRBV5-1 to TRBJ1-5; perhaps TRBD1 as D (5 bases). The germline V gene has CDR1 SGHRS and CDR2 YFSETQ. V was shortened by 4 bases and J by 6 bases, with 17 bases between the two germline ends. This CDR3 region has 15 residues. The CDR3 loop is CASSPGTTTGQPQHF. For the CDR3, the DNA is TGCGCCAGCAGCCCCGGGACTACCACAGGTCAGCCCCAGCATTTT.

This clone came up once. This rearrangement joins TRBV6-5 to TRBJ2-7, with 7 positions matching TRBD1. Germline V gene sequence: CDR1 MNHEY, CDR2 SVGAGI. After removal of 2 bases from V and 0 bases from J, the junction contained 4 bases not matched to a gene. The CDR3 is 15 residues long. The CDR3 DNA reads as TGTGCCAGCAGTTACAACCGGGACAGCTCCTACGAGCAGTACTTC. The encoded protein is CASSYNRDSSYEQYF.

The rearrangement uses TRBV5-1 and TRBJ1-5; 9 bases map to TRBD1. The CDR3 loop spans 19 amino acids. V gave up 6 bases and J gave up 0 bases; unmatched junction bases: 16. Per the germline V gene, CDR1 is SGHRS and CDR2 is YFSETQ. The CDR3 coding sequence is TGCGCCAGCACCGAAGTAGACAGGGGGGGGCTATATAGCAATCAGCCCCAGCATTTT. This encodes CASTEVDRGGLYSNQPQHF.